These 17 T cell receptor beta chains came from one sample sequenced in a study of shared clonotypes between healthy human individuals. Using immunoSEQ multiplex PCR, the repertoire was profiled, and TCRdb retains in-frame clones only, with some absent. The table has about 470,000 clones, roughly 77% seen once. The sample consisted of PBMCs. The receptors were sampled from a woman aged 40 to 55 in good health. Some clones in this sample may be carry-over from other donors' samples.

The chain uses TRBV28 and TRBJ2-7, with D perhaps assigned TRBD1 or TRBD2 (6 bases each). The CDR3 length is 16 residues. The V end was cut by 5 bases, the J end by 4 bases, with 21 bases between. Germline lookup yields CDR1 MDHEN and CDR2 SYDVKM. Here the CDR3 DNA reads TGTGCCAGCAGTGCCCAGGGGACTGTGGACCGTTACGAGCAGTACTTC. Residues: CASSAQGTVDRYEQYF.

The chain uses TRBV10-2 and TRBJ1-5; 7 nucleotides agree with TRBD1. Trimming at V came to 6 bases and at J to 2 bases, leaving 4 bases not matched to a gene. Germline values: CDR1 WSHSY, CDR2 SAAADI. There are 14 residues in the CDR3. The CDR3: CASSRQGGNQPQHF. As DNA, the CDR3 is TGCGCCAGCAGCAGACAGGGCGGCAATCAGCCCCAGCATTTT.

The V and J genes are TRBV7-6 and TRBJ2-7; D uncertain. This CDR3 is 15 amino acids long. Germline V gene sequence: CDR1 SGHVS, CDR2 FNYEAQ. Trimming cost V 4 bases and J 2 bases, with 15 bases left between them. The CDR3 region has the DNA TGTGCCAGCAGCTCCACTGACGTGGGTCCCTACGAGCAGTACTTC. Its translation is CASSSTDVGPYEQYF.

The CDR3 reads CASSEEYSNIQYF. CDR3 DNA sequence: TGTGCCAGCAGTGAAGAGTACTCCAACATTCAGTACTTC. The J gene is TRBJ2-4, the V gene TRBV6-1, with D uncertain. The germline V gene encodes CDR1 MNHNS and CDR2 SASEGT. The CDR3 is 13 amino acids. The germline V and J ends were trimmed by 1 base and 7 bases, with 8 bases remaining between them.

This CDR3 is CSVATGWDQPQHF. CDR3 nucleotide sequence: TGCAGCGTTGCCACAGGGTGGGATCAGCCCCAGCATTTT. The J gene is TRBJ1-5, the V gene TRBV29-1; weak D call: TRBD1 (6 bases). Germline CDR1 is SQVTM and CDR2 is ANQGSEA. The CDR3 is 13 residues long. V lost 4 bases and J 5 bases, leaving 12 bases between the germline ends.

This chain connects TRBV15 to TRBJ2-1, with D perhaps TRBD1 (6 bases). V lost 1 base to trimming and J lost 8 bases, with 12 bases between them. Germline lookup yields CDR1 LNHNV and CDR2 YYDKDF (reference sequence). This CDR3 is built from 14 residues. As DNA, the CDR3 is TGTGCCACCAGCAGAGGACAGGAGATCGATGAGCAGTTCTTC. Its translation: CATSRGQEIDEQFF. Combining the CDR3 with reference TRBV15 and TRBJ2-1 gives the whole variable domain DAMVIQNPRYQVTQFGKPVTLSCSQTLNHNVMYWYQQKSSQAPKLLFHYYDKDFNNEADTPDNFQSRRPNTSFCFLDIRSPGLGDTAMYLCATSRGQEIDEQFFGPGTRLTVL.

The V and J genes are TRBV29-1 and TRBJ2-3, with D tentatively TRBD1 (5 bases). Per the germline V gene, CDR1 is SQVTM and CDR2 is ANQGSEA. This CDR3 region has 14 residues. The V gene lost 1 base and the J gene lost 6 bases, with 14 bases spanning the gap. CDR3 residues: CSVEAWQGADTQYF. For the CDR3, the DNA is TGCAGCGTTGAAGCGTGGCAGGGCGCGGATACGCAGTATTTT.

The chain employs TRBV19 and TRBJ2-1; TRBD2 aligns across 8 bases. The CDR3 has 13 residues. Germline CDR1 is LNHDA and CDR2 is SQIVND (reference sequence). V lost 7 bases to trimming and J lost 8 bases; unmatched junction nucleotides: 7. CDR3 in DNA: TGTGCCAGTACCACCCCGGGGGGGGATGAGCAGTTCTTC. Residues: CASTTPGGDEQFF. Supplemented by reference TRBV19 and TRBJ2-1, the full variable domain reads DGGITQSPKYLFRKEGQNVTLSCEQNLNHDAMYWYRQDPGQGLRLIYYSQIVNDFQKGDIAEGYSVSREKKESFPLTVTSAQKNPTAFYLCASTTPGGDEQFFGPGTRLTVL.

This chain links TRBV2 with TRBJ2-5, with 9 bases fitting TRBD1. The germline V gene has CDR1 SNHLY and CDR2 FYNNEI. The V segment lost 6 bases and the J segment 3 bases; nucleotides outside the gene matches: 5. The CDR3 runs 14 residues. The CDR3 DNA follows: TGTGCCAGCAGCTCGGACAGGGGTGAAGAGACCCAGTACTTC. Translating it yields CASSSDRGEETQYF. Full variable domain (rest looked up from reference TRBV2 and TRBJ2-5): EPEVTQTPSHQVTQMGQEVILRCVPISNHLYFYWYRQILGQKVEFLVSFYNNEISEKSEIFDDQFSVERPDGSNFTLKIRSTKLEDSAMYFCASSSDRGEETQYFGPGTRLLVL.

The chain carries TRBV5-1 and TRBJ1-2; D not certain. Trimming left V 0 bases short and J 2 bases short, with 8 bases between. The CDR3 loop spans 14 amino acids. The germline gives CDR1 SGHRS, CDR2 YFSETQ. Written as DNA, the CDR3 is TGCGCCAGCAGCTTGGTGGCGGGGAACTATGGCTACACCTTC. Amino acids: CASSLVAGNYGYTF.

V is TRBV27 and J is TRBJ1-1, with a tentative D call TRBD1 (5 bases). Germline loops: CDR1 MNHEY, CDR2 SMNVEV (reference sequence). CDR3 length: 14 residues. V lost 6 bases to trimming and J lost 3 bases, with 14 bases between them. The CDR3 bases are TGTGCCAGCAGGCCGACCCGGGGGGACACTGAAGCTTTCTTT. It specifies CASRPTRGDTEAFF.

This chain joins TRBV2 and TRBJ1-4; TRBD1 might be the D (5 bases). Germline V gives CDR1 SNHLY, CDR2 FYNNEI. Trimming removed 7 bases from V and 7 bases from J, with 16 bases in between. The CDR3 has 14 amino acids. The CDR3 coding sequence is TGTGCCAGCACCTACGAGGGGCGGGTTGAAAAACTGTTTTTT. Its translation is CASTYEGRVEKLFF.

The genes are TRBV20-1 and TRBJ2-1, with D unresolved. Germline loops: CDR1 DFQATT, CDR2 SNEGSKA (reference sequence). V gave up 7 bases and J gave up 8 bases, with 12 bases separating them. The CDR3 has 11 amino acids. CDR3 sequence (DNA): TGCAGTGTCCAGCTAGAGGATGAGCAGTTCTTC. This sequence encodes CSVQLEDEQFF.

The chain carries TRBV28 and TRBJ1-5; D might be TRBD1 (5 bases). CDR3 length: 14 residues. V lost 2 bases, J lost 4 bases, and 9 bases lay in between. Germline loops: CDR1 MDHEN, CDR2 SYDVKM. CDR3 in DNA: TGTGCCAGCAGTTTAACGCCAGGGAATCAGCCCCAGCATTTT. Translating gives CASSLTPGNQPQHF.

This clone has a count of ten or more. The sample carries other DNA sequences with the same CDR3. The chain has TRBV15 and TRBJ1-5; a possible D gene is TRBD1 (5 bases). Per germline, CDR1 LNHNV and CDR2 YYDKDF (reference sequence). The CDR3 covers 15 residues. V was clipped by 0 bases and J by 7 bases, with 13 bases between them. The CDR3 coding sequence is TGTGCCACCAGCAGAGATCCGGGGGGTGGGCAGCCCCAGCATTTT. It translates to CATSRDPGGGQPQHF.

The rearrangement joins TRBV28 to TRBJ1-1; D uncertain. Per the germline V gene, CDR1 is MDHEN and CDR2 is SYDVKM. The V and J ends lost 3 bases and 7 bases respectively, with 9 bases between them. This CDR3 is built from 12 residues. The CDR3 nucleotides are TGTGCCAGCAGTTTTAGGTGGGGTGAAGCTTTCTTT. This encodes CASSFRWGEAFF.

The rearrangement joins TRBV10-3 to TRBJ1-1; TRBD1 agrees at 7 bases. The CDR3 sequence is 17 residues long. Trimming removed 6 bases from V and 1 base from J; junction bases left unmatched: 14. Germline CDR1 reads ENHRY; CDR2 reads SYGVKD. The CDR3 loop is CAISRSPAGTENTEAFF. The CDR3 bases are TGTGCCATCAGCCGTAGCCCAGCCGGGACAGAGAACACTGAAGCTTTCTTT.